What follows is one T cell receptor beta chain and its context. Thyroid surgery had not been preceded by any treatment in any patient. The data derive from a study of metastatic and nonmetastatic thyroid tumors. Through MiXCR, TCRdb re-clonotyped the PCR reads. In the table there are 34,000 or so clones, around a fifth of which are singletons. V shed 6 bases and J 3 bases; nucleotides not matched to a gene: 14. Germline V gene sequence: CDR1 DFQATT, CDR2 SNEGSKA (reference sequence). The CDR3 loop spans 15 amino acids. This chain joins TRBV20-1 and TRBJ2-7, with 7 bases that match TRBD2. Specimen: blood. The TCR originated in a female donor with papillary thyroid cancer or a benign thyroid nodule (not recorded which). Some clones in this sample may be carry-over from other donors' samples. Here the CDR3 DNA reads TGCAGTGCGCACCGGGTACGAAAGCGGGACTACGAGCAGTACTTC. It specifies CSAHRVRKRDYEQYF.